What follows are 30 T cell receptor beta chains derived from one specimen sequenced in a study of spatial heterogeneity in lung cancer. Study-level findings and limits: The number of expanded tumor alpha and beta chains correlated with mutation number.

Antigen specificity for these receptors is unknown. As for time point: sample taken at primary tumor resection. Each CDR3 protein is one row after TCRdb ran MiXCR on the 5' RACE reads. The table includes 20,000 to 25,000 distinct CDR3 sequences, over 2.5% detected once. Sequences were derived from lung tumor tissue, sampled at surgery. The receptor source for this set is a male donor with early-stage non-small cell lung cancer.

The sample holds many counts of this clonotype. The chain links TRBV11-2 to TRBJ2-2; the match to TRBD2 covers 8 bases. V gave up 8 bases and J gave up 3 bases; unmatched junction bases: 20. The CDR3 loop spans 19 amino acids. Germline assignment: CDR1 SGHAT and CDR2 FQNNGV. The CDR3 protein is CASGGVRTSSVVYTGELFF. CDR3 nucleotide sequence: TGTGCCAGCGGCGGGGTCCGGACTAGCAGCGTCGTTTACACCGGGGAGCTGTTTTTT.

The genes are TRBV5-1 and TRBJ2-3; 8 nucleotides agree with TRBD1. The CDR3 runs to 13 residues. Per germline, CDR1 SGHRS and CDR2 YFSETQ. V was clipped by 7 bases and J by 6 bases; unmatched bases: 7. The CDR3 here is CASGPGGADTQYF. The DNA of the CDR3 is TGCGCCAGCGGGCCAGGGGGCGCGGATACGCAGTATTTT. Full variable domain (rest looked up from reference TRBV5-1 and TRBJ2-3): KAGVTQTPRYLIKTRGQQVTLSCSPISGHRSVSWYQQTPGQGLQFLFEYFSETQRNKGNFPGRFSGRQFSNSRSEMNVSTLELGDSALYLCASGPGGADTQYFGPGTRLTVL.

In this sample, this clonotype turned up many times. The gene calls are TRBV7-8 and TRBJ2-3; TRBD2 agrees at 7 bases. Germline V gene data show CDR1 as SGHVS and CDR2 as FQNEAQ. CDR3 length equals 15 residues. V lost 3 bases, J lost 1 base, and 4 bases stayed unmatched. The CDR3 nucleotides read TGTGCCAGCAGCTTCGGACTAGTAGGCACAGATACGCAGTATTTT. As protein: CASSFGLVGTDTQYF.

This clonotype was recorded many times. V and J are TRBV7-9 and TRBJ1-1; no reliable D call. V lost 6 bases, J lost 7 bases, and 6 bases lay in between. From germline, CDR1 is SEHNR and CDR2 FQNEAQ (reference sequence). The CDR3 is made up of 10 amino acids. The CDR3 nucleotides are TGTGCCAGCAGTTGGGGTGAAGCTTTCTTT. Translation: CASSWGEAFF. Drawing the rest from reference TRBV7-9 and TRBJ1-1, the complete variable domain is DTGVSQNPRHKITKRGQNVTFRCDPISEHNRLYWYRQTLGQGPEFLTYFQNEAQLEKSRLLSDRFSAERPKGSFSTLEIQRTEQGDSAMYLCASSWGEAFFGQGTRLTVV.

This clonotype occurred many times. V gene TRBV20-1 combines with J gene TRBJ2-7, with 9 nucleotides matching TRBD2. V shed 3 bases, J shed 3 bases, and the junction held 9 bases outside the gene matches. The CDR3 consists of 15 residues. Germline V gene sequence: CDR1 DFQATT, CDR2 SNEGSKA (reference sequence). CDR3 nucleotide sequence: TGCAGTGCTAGGGGACTAGCCGACCTCCGCTACGAGCAGTACTTC. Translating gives CSARGLADLRYEQYF.

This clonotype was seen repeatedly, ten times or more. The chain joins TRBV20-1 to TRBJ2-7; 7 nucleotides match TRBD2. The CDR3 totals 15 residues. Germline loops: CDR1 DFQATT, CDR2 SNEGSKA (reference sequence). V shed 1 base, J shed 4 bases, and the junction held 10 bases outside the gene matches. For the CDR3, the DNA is TGCAGTGCTAGAGCGGCGGGGAGGACTAGTTACGAGCAGTACTTC. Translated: CSARAAGRTSYEQYF.

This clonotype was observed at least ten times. The CDR3 DNA follows: TGTGCCAGCAGCTTAGCAGCTAACTATGGCTACACCTTC. This gives the protein CASSLAANYGYTF. This chain uses TRBV7-9 with TRBJ1-2; no reliable D call. CDR3 length: 13 amino acids. Deletions cut 0 bases from V and 0 bases from J, with 2 bases between. CDR1 SEHNR and CDR2 FQNEAQ come from the germline V gene (reference sequence).

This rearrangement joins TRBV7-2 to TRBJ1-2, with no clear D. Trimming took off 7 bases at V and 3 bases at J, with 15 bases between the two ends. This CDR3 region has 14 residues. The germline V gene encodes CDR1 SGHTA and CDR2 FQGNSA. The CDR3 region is CASTPPGADYGYTF. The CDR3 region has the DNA TGTGCCAGCACCCCTCCCGGCGCAGACTATGGCTACACCTTC.

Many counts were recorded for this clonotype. The CDR3 DNA reads as TGCGCCAGCAGCTTGGGACAGATCACAGATACGCAGTATTTT. Translated, it gives CASSLGQITDTQYF. This chain uses TRBV5-1 with TRBJ2-3; TRBD1 is a possible D gene (5 bases). V dropped 0 bases and J dropped 2 bases, with 7 bases sitting between them. Germline V gene data show CDR1 as SGHRS and CDR2 as YFSETQ. The CDR3 is 14 residues long. Filled out from reference TRBV5-1 and TRBJ2-3, the complete variable domain reads KAGVTQTPRYLIKTRGQQVTLSCSPISGHRSVSWYQQTPGQGLQFLFEYFSETQRNKGNFPGRFSGRQFSNSRSEMNVSTLELGDSALYLCASSLGQITDTQYFGPGTRLTVL.

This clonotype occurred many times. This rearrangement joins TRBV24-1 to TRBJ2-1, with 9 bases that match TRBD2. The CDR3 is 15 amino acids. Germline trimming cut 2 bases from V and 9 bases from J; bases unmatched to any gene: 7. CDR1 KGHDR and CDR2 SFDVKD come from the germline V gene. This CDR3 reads CATSDYSGRPIEQFF. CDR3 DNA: TGTGCCACCAGTGATTACAGCGGGAGGCCAATTGAGCAGTTCTTC.

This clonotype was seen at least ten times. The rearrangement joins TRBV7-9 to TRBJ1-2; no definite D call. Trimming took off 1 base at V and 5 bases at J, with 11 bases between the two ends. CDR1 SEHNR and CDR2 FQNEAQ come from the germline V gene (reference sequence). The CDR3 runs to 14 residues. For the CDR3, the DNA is TGTGCCAGCAGCTTAGGTGCCGGCCCTTATGGCTACACCTTC. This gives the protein CASSLGAGPYGYTF.

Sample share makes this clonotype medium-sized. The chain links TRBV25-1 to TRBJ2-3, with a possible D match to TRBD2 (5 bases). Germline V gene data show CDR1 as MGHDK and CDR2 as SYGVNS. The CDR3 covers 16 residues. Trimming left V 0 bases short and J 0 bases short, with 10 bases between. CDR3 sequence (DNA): TGTGCCAGCAGTGAATATGCGGGCAGAAGCACAGATACGCAGTATTTT. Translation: CASSEYAGRSTDTQYF.

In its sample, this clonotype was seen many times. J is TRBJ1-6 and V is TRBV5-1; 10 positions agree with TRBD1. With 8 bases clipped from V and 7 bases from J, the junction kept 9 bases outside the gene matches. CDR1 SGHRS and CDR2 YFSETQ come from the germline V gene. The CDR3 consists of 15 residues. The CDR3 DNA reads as TGCGCCAGTTCCGGGACAGGGGAAGAGAATTCACCCCTCCACTTT. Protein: CASSGTGEENSPLHF.

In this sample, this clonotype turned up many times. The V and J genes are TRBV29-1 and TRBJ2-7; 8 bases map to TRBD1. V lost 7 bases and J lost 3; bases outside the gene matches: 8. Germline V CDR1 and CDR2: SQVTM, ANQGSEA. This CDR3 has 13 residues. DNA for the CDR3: TGCAGCGCACAGGGGGTATCCCTCTACGAGCAGTACTTC. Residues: CSAQGVSLYEQYF.

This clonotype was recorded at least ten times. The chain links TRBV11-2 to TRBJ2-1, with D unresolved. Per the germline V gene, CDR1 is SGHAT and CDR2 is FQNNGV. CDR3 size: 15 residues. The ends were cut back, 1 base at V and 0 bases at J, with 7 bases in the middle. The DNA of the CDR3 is TGTGCCAGCAGCTTAGCCGGAGTCTCCTACAATGAGCAGTTCTTC. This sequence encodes CASSLAGVSYNEQFF.

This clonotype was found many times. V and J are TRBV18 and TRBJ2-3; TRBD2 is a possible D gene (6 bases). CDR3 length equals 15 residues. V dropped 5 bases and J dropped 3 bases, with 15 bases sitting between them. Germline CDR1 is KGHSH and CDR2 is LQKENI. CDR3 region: CASSTRPEGTDTQYF. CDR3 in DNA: TGTGCCAGCTCAACCCGCCCGGAGGGAACAGATACGCAGTATTTT.

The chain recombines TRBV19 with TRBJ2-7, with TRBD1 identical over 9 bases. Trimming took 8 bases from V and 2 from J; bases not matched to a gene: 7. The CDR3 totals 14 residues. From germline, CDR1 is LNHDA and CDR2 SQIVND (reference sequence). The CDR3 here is CASRMGTGTYEQYF. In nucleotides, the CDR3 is TGTGCCAGTCGAATGGGGACAGGGACCTACGAGCAGTACTTC. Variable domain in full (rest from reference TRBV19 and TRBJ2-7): DGGITQSPKYLFRKEGQNVTLSCEQNLNHDAMYWYRQDPGQGLRLIYYSQIVNDFQKGDIAEGYSVSREKKESFPLTVTSAQKNPTAFYLCASRMGTGTYEQYFGPGTRLTVT.

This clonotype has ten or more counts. CDR3 nucleotide sequence: TGCGCCAGCAGCTTGCAGTCCTCAACAACATACGAGCAGTACTTC. Amino acids: CASSLQSSTTYEQYF. The chain couples TRBV5-1 to TRBJ2-7, with D unresolved. V shed 1 base and J shed 4 bases, with 15 bases lying between them. In germline, CDR1 is SGHRS, CDR2 YFSETQ. The CDR3 loop spans 15 amino acids.

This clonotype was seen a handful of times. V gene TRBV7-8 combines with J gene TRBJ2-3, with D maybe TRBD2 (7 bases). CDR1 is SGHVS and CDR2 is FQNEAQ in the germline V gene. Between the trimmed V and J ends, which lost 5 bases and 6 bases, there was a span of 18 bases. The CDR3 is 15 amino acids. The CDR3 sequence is CASSPGGGRGDTQYF. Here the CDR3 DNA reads TGTGCCAGCAGCCCCGGGGGCGGGAGAGGGGATACGCAGTATTTT.

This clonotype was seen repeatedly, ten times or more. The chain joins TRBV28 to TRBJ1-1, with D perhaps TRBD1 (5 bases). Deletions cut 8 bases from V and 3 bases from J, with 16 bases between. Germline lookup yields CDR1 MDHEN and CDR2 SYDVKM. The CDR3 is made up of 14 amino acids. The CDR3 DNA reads TGTGCCAGCTACGAAAGGGGCAGTCACACTGAAGCTTTCTTT. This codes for CASYERGSHTEAFF. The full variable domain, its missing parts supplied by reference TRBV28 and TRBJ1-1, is DVKVTQSSRYLVKRTGEKVFLECVQDMDHENMFWYRQDPGLGLRLIYFSYDVKMKEKGDIPEGYSVSREKKERFSLILESASTNQTSMYLCASYERGSHTEAFFGQGTRLTVV.

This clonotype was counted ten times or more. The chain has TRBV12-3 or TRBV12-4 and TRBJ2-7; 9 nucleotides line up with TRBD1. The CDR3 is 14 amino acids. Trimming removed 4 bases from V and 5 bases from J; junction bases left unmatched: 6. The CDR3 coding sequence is TGTGCCAGCAGTTATGGGACAGGGAACAACGAGCAGTACTTC. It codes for CASSYGTGNNEQYF.

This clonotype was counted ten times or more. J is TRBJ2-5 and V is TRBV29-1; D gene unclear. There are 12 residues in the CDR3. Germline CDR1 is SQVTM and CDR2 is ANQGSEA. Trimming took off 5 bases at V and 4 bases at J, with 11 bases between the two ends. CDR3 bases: TGCAGCGTTCTGGCCGTGGGAGAGACCCAGTACTTC. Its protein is CSVLAVGETQYF.

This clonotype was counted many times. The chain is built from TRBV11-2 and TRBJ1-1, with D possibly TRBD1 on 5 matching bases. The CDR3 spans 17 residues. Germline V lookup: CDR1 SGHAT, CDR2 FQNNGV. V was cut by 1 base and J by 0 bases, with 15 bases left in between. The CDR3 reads CASSLGTSASLNTEAFF. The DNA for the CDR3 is TGTGCCAGCAGCTTAGGGACATCGGCGTCTTTGAACACTGAAGCTTTCTTT.

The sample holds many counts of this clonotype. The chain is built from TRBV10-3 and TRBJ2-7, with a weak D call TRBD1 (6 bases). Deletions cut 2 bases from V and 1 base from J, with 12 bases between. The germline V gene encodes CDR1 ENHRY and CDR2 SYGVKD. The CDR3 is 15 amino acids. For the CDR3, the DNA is TGTGCCATCAGTGAGCCCGGGACACCTTCCTACGAGCAGTACTTC. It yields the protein CAISEPGTPSYEQYF.

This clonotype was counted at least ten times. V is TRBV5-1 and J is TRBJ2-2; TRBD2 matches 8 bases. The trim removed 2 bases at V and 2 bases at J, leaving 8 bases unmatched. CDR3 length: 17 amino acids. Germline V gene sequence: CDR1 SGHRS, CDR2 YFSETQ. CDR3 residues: CASSFGVLAGNTGELFF. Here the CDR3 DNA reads TGCGCCAGCAGCTTTGGGGTTCTAGCGGGCAACACCGGGGAGCTGTTTTTT.

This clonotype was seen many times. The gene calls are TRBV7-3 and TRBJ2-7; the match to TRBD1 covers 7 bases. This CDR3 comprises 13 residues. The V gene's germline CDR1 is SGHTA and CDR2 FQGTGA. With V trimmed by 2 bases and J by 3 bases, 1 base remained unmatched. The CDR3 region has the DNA TGTGCCAGCAGCTTAGCAGGGGGCTACGAGCAGTACTTC. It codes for CASSLAGGYEQYF.

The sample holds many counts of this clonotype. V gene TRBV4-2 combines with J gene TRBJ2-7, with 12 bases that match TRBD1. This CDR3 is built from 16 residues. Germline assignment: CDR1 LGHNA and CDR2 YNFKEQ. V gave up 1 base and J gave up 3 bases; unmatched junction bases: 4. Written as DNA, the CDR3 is TGTGCCAGCAGCCAAGCGGGACAGGGGGCTAGCTACGAGCAGTACTTC. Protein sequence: CASSQAGQGASYEQYF.

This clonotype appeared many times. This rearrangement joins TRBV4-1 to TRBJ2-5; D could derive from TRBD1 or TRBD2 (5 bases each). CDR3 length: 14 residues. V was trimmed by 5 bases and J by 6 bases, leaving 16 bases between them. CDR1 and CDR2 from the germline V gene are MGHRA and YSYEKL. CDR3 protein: CASSETTGTQTQYF. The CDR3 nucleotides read TGCGCCAGCAGCGAAACCACCGGGACGCAGACCCAGTACTTC.

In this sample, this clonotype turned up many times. CDR3 in DNA: TGCGCCAGCAGCCAAGCCGGGGGGGCGAACACTGAAGCTTTCTTT. Translating gives CASSQAGGANTEAFF. The chain has TRBV4-3 and TRBJ1-1, with D possibly TRBD1 on 6 matching bases. Trimming took 1 base from V and 1 from J, leaving 10 bases between them. The V gene's germline CDR1 is LGHNA and CDR2 YSLEER. The CDR3 is made up of 15 amino acids.

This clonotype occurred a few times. CDR3 nucleotides: TGTGCCAGCAGTGAAGGAGCGGGTCGATACTACGAGCAGTACTTC. This sequence encodes CASSEGAGRYYEQYF. This chain links TRBV2 with TRBJ2-7, with D possibly matching TRBD2 (6 bases). Trimming shortened V by 1 base and J by 3 bases, and 13 bases separated the two germline ends. Germline V gene lookup returns CDR1 SNHLY and CDR2 FYNNEI. CDR3 length equals 15 residues.